This TCR beta chain was observed in a study of blood T cell repertoires in COVID-19. The wider study: From the United States, Italy and Spain came samples of acute and convalescent COVID-19.

Trimming removed 5 bases at V and 8 bases at J, with 21 bases between. The CDR3 runs to 15 residues. Per germline, CDR1 MDHEN and CDR2 SYDVKM. In the source study's methods: Reference gene primer amplification gave estimated nucleated cell counts. Libraries were prepared by immunoSEQ multiplex PCR; TCRdb keeps only in-frame clonotypes and omits some of them. The DNA was the basis for D and trimming; V, J and clone size are from that table. Seen here are about 210,000 clones, 84% observed once, and the top ten hold 7.6%. Sequencing was performed on peripheral blood. The sequence derives from a woman aged 50 to 65 with active or convalescent COVID-19. V is TRBV28 and J is TRBJ1-2, with TRBD1 as a possible D gene (6 bases). The CDR3 DNA sequence: TGTGCCAGCAGTGAGGCAGGGACAAGATCGGGAGGCTACACCTTC. Its protein product is CASSEAGTRSGGYTF.